These 24 T cell receptor beta chains share one sample of origin, sequenced in a study of blood T cell repertoires in COVID-19. Produced via immunoSEQ multiplex PCR; TCRdb's table is partial and in-frame only. The sample holds around 95,000 clones, approximately 84% seen once. Material: peripheral blood. These TCRs come from a man aged 25-45 years in a cohort sampled during active COVID-19.

This chain uses TRBV10-3 with TRBJ2-3; 8 nucleotides match TRBD2. The CDR3 runs to 14 residues. CDR1 is ENHRY, CDR2 SYGVKD, per germline. The V gene end was trimmed by 7 bases and the J gene end by 2 bases; junction bases not matched to a gene: 5. The CDR3 region is CAIKAGGVTDTQYF. The CDR3 nucleotides are TGTGCCATCAAGGCGGGGGGCGTCACAGATACGCAGTATTTT.

The chain joins TRBV11-2 to TRBJ1-1; D not resolved. CDR1 and CDR2 (germline): SGHAT, FQNNGV. V was cut by 8 bases and J by 0 bases, with 10 bases left in between. There are 13 residues in the CDR3. The CDR3 sequence is CASGRGLNTEAFF. The CDR3 bases are TGTGCCAGCGGCCGCGGATTGAACACTGAAGCTTTCTTT.

The chain combines TRBV6-5 with TRBJ2-1, with a possible D match to TRBD2 (5 bases). The germline V gene has CDR1 MNHEY and CDR2 SVGAGI. The CDR3 is made up of 14 amino acids. Trimming removed 7 bases at V and 10 bases at J, with 20 bases between. The CDR3 nucleotides are TGTGCCAGCACCAGAAAGGGCCCGAGCGGCGAGCAGTTCTTC. This gives the protein CASTRKGPSGEQFF.

The J gene is TRBJ2-5, the V gene TRBV2; possible D gene TRBD2, 6 bases. In germline, CDR1 is SNHLY, CDR2 FYNNEI. With 6 bases removed from V and 5 bases from J, the gap between germline ends came to 10 bases. This CDR3 contains 12 residues. The CDR3 protein is CASRGGMETQYF. The CDR3 DNA follows: TGTGCCAGCAGGGGGGGAATGGAGACCCAGTACTTC.

The V call is TRBV7-9, the J call TRBJ1-5, with no clear D. V shed 7 bases and J shed 2 bases, with 12 bases lying between them. Germline CDR1 SEHNR, CDR2 FQNEAQ (reference sequence). The CDR3 loop spans 14 amino acids. The CDR3 bases are TGTGCCAGCACCCCCTTGTCCGGCAATCAGCCCCAGCATTTT. This gives the protein CASTPLSGNQPQHF.

The chain has TRBV21-1 and TRBJ1-1; the DNA was not used to check the table's D call, TRBD1. TRBV21-1 is termed a pseudogene. The CDR3 has 15 residues. The CDR3 DNA sequence: TGTGCCAGCAGCAAAGGTACAGGGGGTTACACTGAAGCTTTCTTT. It codes for CASSKGTGGYTEAFF.

The chain links TRBV7-9 to TRBJ1-2; D might be TRBD1 (5 bases). CDR1 SEHNR and CDR2 FQNEAQ come from the germline V gene (reference sequence). CDR3 length equals 14 residues. V dropped 1 base and J dropped 4 bases, with 10 bases sitting between them. CDR3 loop: CASSLDLTGYGYTF. CDR3 in DNA: TGTGCCAGCAGCTTAGATCTTACAGGCTATGGCTACACCTTC.

The V gene is TRBV7-2, the J gene TRBJ2-7, with 8 bases matching TRBD1. From germline, CDR1 is SGHTA and CDR2 FQGNSA. Germline trimming cut 0 bases from V and 4 bases from J; bases unmatched to any gene: 5. The CDR3 consists of 15 residues. The CDR3 DNA reads TGTGCCAGCAGCTTAGCCCGGGACAGGCCTTACGAGCAGTACTTC. This encodes CASSLARDRPYEQYF.

This clone was detected a few times. This chain joins TRBV28 and TRBJ1-5; TRBD1 agrees at 8 bases. The germline V gene has CDR1 MDHEN and CDR2 SYDVKM. With 5 bases clipped from V and 1 base from J, the junction kept 10 bases outside the gene matches. The CDR3 contains 17 residues. In DNA form, the CDR3 reads TGTGCCAGCAGTCCCCCGGACAGGGTAAGGAGCAATCAGCCCCAGCATTTT. Its protein is CASSPPDRVRSNQPQHF.

The CDR3 loop is CASSARRGSYEQYF. As DNA, the CDR3 is TGTGCCAGCAGTGCTCGCAGGGGGTCATATGAGCAGTACTTC. The chain carries TRBV2 and TRBJ2-7, with 7 bases identical to TRBD1. Trimming at V came to 4 bases and at J to 7 bases, leaving 10 bases not matched to a gene. Germline V gene sequence: CDR1 SNHLY, CDR2 FYNNEI. This CDR3 spans 14 amino acids.

This clone was seen just once. The genes are TRBV4-1 and TRBJ1-2, with D possibly being TRBD1 (5 bases). Germline CDR1 and CDR2: MGHRA and YSYEKL. The CDR3 totals 17 residues. V was trimmed by 4 bases and J by 0 bases, leaving 18 bases between them. The DNA of the CDR3 is TGCGCCAGCAGCCTGACACAGCGGTCGGGGGCTAACTATGGCTACACCTTC. Its protein is CASSLTQRSGANYGYTF.

The chain uses TRBV30 and TRBJ1-6; 7 nucleotides line up with TRBD1. There are 15 residues in the CDR3. Germline assignment: CDR1 GTSNPN and CDR2 SVGIG (reference sequence). The trim removed 4 bases at V and 2 bases at J, leaving 5 bases unmatched. CDR3 nucleotides: TGTGCCTGGACACAGGGGAATACCTATAATTCACCCCTCCACTTT. Amino acids: CAWTQGNTYNSPLHF.

The CDR3 DNA follows: TGTGCCAGCAGAGACAGGGGAGGAAGCTATGGCTACACCTTC. It encodes CASRDRGGSYGYTF. This chain joins TRBV2 and TRBJ1-2; 8 nucleotides agree with TRBD1. Germline loops: CDR1 SNHLY, CDR2 FYNNEI. Trimming at V came to 6 bases and at J to 4 bases, leaving 7 bases not matched to a gene. The CDR3 length is 14 residues.

The chain has TRBV18 and TRBJ2-7; 8 nucleotides match TRBD1. Germline loops: CDR1 KGHSH, CDR2 LQKENI. This CDR3 contains 12 residues. V lost 6 bases, J lost 3 bases, and 1 base stayed unmatched. CDR3 nucleotides: TGTGCCAGCTCTGGACAGGGCTACGAGCAGTACTTC. It codes for CASSGQGYEQYF.

The chain uses TRBV6-5 and TRBJ1-2; D perhaps matches TRBD1 (6 bases). Per the germline V gene, CDR1 is MNHEY and CDR2 is SVGAGI. Trimming cost V 4 bases and J 2 bases, with 11 bases left between them. The CDR3 totals 14 residues. CDR3 DNA: TGTGCCAGCAGTTCCTCCACAGGGAACTATGGCTACACCTTC. Amino acid sequence: CASSSSTGNYGYTF.

The chain is built from TRBV9 and TRBJ1-4, with 8 bases aligning to TRBD1. The CDR3 runs to 15 residues. The germline V gene encodes CDR1 SGDLS and CDR2 YYNGEE. J lost 8 bases, V lost 4 bases, and 10 bases had no gene match. CDR3 bases: TGTGCCAGCAGCCCGCGACAGGGGCGGGAAGAAAAACTGTTTTTT. This translates into CASSPRQGREEKLFF. The entire variable domain, with the rest obtained from reference TRBV9 and TRBJ1-4, is as follows: DSGVTQTPKHLITATGQRVTLRCSPRSGDLSVYWYQQSLDQGLQFLIQYYNGEERAKGNILERFSAQQFPDLHSELNLSSLELGDSALYFCASSPRQGREEKLFFGSGTQLSVL.

The chain is built from TRBV5-1 and TRBJ2-4; 11 nucleotides agree with TRBD1. This CDR3 has 14 residues. Germline values: CDR1 SGHRS, CDR2 YFSETQ. V was clipped by 0 bases and J by 7 bases; unmatched bases: 0. The DNA for the CDR3 is TGCGCCAGCAGCTTGGGGGACAGGGGGAACATTCAGTACTTC. Amino acid sequence: CASSLGDRGNIQYF.

This sequence joins TRBV4-3 and TRBJ1-1; D perhaps matches TRBD1 (6 bases). The germline CDR1 and CDR2 sequences are LGHNA and YSLEER. V dropped 4 bases and J dropped 0 bases, with 12 bases sitting between them. CDR3 length: 15 amino acids. CDR3: CASSRADSMNTEAFF. The CDR3 DNA is TGCGCCAGCAGCCGAGCGGACAGTATGAACACTGAAGCTTTCTTT.

CDR3 nucleotide sequence: TGTGCCAGCAGCGTAGGAGGGGGAAGGTCCTACAATGAGCAGTTCTTC. Protein: CASSVGGGRSYNEQFF. This rearrangement joins TRBV9 to TRBJ2-1; D might be TRBD1 (6 bases). Trimming took 0 bases from V and 1 from J, leaving 11 bases between them. Germline CDR1 and CDR2: SGDLS and YYNGEE. This CDR3 spans 16 amino acids. The full variable domain, in which reference TRBV9 and TRBJ2-1 provide the parts outside the CDR3, is DSGVTQTPKHLITATGQRVTLRCSPRSGDLSVYWYQQSLDQGLQFLIQYYNGEERAKGNILERFSAQQFPDLHSELNLSSLELGDSALYFCASSVGGGRSYNEQFFGPGTRLTVL.

The rearrangement uses TRBV6-5 and TRBJ2-5; 11 nucleotides align to TRBD2. V dropped 2 bases and J dropped 2; count of bases not matched to a gene: 1. Germline values: CDR1 MNHEY, CDR2 SVGAGI. The CDR3 totals 15 residues. The CDR3 region has the DNA TGTGCCAGCAGTTACCGACTAGCGGGGCAAGAGACCCAGTACTTC. Translating it yields CASSYRLAGQETQYF.

This chain links TRBV30 with TRBJ1-4; D remains ambiguous. CDR1 and CDR2 (germline): GTSNPN, SVGIG (reference sequence). Trimming removed 2 bases at V and 5 bases at J, with 15 bases between. This CDR3 has 15 residues. DNA for the CDR3: TGTGCCTGGAGTTCGAGCAGGCCGCCAAATGAAAAACTGTTTTTT. This encodes CAWSSSRPPNEKLFF.

The chain combines TRBV7-9 with TRBJ2-1; 9 nucleotides line up with TRBD1. The CDR3 runs to 17 residues. V dropped 2 bases and J dropped 0; count of bases not matched to a gene: 5. Germline assignment: CDR1 SEHNR and CDR2 FQNEAQ (reference sequence). CDR3 sequence (DNA): TGTGCCAGCAGCTTAAACAGGGGGCCCACCTCCTACAATGAGCAGTTCTTC. Translating gives CASSLNRGPTSYNEQFF. The variable domain in full, completed from reference TRBV7-9 and TRBJ2-1, reads DTGVSQNPRHKITKRGQNVTFRCDPISEHNRLYWYRQTLGQGPEFLTYFQNEAQLEKSRLLSDRFSAERPKGSFSTLEIQRTEQGDSAMYLCASSLNRGPTSYNEQFFGPGTRLTVL.

This chain connects TRBV2 to TRBJ2-3; 10 nucleotides line up with TRBD2. CDR3 length: 17 amino acids. Germline trimming cut 10 bases from V and 2 bases from J; bases unmatched to any gene: 15. Per the germline V gene, CDR1 is SNHLY and CDR2 is FYNNEI. Written as DNA, the CDR3 is TGTGCCATCAATGAAGGGAAAGCGGGGGGGAACACAGATACGCAGTATTTT. Amino acid sequence: CAINEGKAGGNTDTQYF.

This chain joins TRBV29-1 and TRBJ2-6; D may be TRBD1 (5 bases). Germline V gene data show CDR1 as SQVTM and CDR2 as ANQGSEA. Trimming shortened V by 6 bases and J by 0 bases, and 12 bases separated the two germline ends. CDR3 size: 15 residues. CDR3 loop: CSVKSGLSGANVLTF. The CDR3 nucleotides are TGCAGCGTGAAGTCAGGGCTCTCTGGGGCCAACGTCCTGACTTTC.